These T cell receptor beta chains were read from a single sample in a study of ipilimumab plus nivolumab after autologous stem cell transplantation. The protocol was immunoSEQ multiplex PCR, while the TCRdb copy is restricted to in-frame clones and leaves out a portion. The sample consists of about 18,000 clones, almost 80% of them appearing once. The sample consisted of PBMCs, taken in a trial of ipilimumab plus nivolumab as post-transplant consolidation. The source of these receptors is a male donor with diffuse large B-cell lymphoma. Both conserved end residues are trimmed from each CDR3. Each record gives: CDR3 length, V gene, CDR3 protein.

11,TRBV7-2,ASSYGPRGGQY
11,TRBV27,ASSLDAGETQY
10,TRBV19,ASRGRTGELF
17,TRBV4-1,ASSQTVGTSGVPAYEQY
14,TRBV28,ASSSLAGGRTDTQY
11,TRBV6-6,ASSYDRERPQH
12,TRBV2,ASSRSSSYNEQF
13,TRBV19,ASSIGRQGAMTQY
13,TRBV7-8,ASSLDQGKNQPQH
13,TRBV5-1,ASSLAPRVGTEAF
12,TRBV5-1,ASSPGTGDTIQY
12,TRBV5-1,ASSSPRGRNEQY
11,TRBV27,ASRGASSYEQY
12,TRBV7-8,ASSLGLSSNEQF
14,TRBV5-5,ASSRQPRATNEKLF
13,TRBV5-1,ASSLVVQGSNEQF
11,TRBV6-1,ASSGQKGYEQY
15,TRBV19,ASSIKVSLGGNQPQH
14,TRBV13,ASRKVGGQSSYEQY
11,TRBV5-4,ASRSRAGTEAF
14,TRBV19,ASSTPRRGGMDTQY
13,TRBV30,AWSGGGAVFGTQY
11,TRBV10-2,ASSETSGETQY
13,TRBV25-1,ASRGQSSYNSPLH
14,TRBV5-4,ASSLLGEGVNTEAF
10,TRBV30,AWTGRGFEQF
14,TRBV4-2,ASSQDPTAGYGGYT
15,TRBV15,ATSRPAERISSYEQY
13,TRBV5-6,ASSLSGRTWRGYT
12,TRBV19,ASSIDPDVTEAF
14,TRBV7-2,ASSLFGTSIGETQY
10,TRBV5-6,ASSLGDNEQF
11,TRBV10-3,ATRLAGGETQY
13,TRBV4-1,ASSQPGLADYEQY
13,TRBV9,ASSVGLGSTDTQY
15,TRBV6-1,ASSEALSGAGADTQY
14,TRBV5-1,ASSLVGTVPKETQY
10,TRBV29-1,SVEVFNYGYT
14,TRBV19,ASSIGRTTRNQPQH
10,TRBV4-1,ASSQAQETQY
13,TRBV7-7,ASSLEGRPSGEQF
12,TRBV5-1,ASSLGASTDTQY
12,TRBV10-1,ANSSRGGDTEAF